A selection of T cell receptor beta chains follows, all from one sample in a study of OX40 agonist ivuxolimab in advanced cancers. Some clones are missing from TCRdb's copy, which holds only in-frame ones; the method was immunoSEQ multiplex PCR. The sample has about 98,000 clones; 75% to 90% are singletons. Specimen: CD4+ or CD8+ T cells sorted from blood, collected in a trial of the OX40 agonist ivuxolimab. The receptors stem from an adult with an advanced solid tumor such as melanoma, head and neck, liver or kidney cancer. Each CDR3 is given without its conserved first and last residue. D genes are given only for firm matches.

TRBD1	TRBV19	13	TRBJ1-1	ASHPLQGADTEAF
TRBD2	TRBV27	13	TRBJ2-5	ASSPLSSGRETQY
-	TRBV18	13	TRBJ1-1	ASSPLSQGSSEAF
-	TRBV7-2	13	TRBJ2-3	ASSPRRGDTDTQY
TRBD1	TRBV5-4	14	TRBJ2-6	ASSLAGQAGANVLT
-	TRBV11-1	12	TRBJ2-1	ASSPLLAIDEQF
TRBD1	TRBV19	13	TRBJ2-7	ASSPRTGGGLEQY
-	TRBV5-6	12	TRBJ1-1	ASSVYQTSTEAF
TRBD1	TRBV18	14	TRBJ2-1	ASSPKGQGASDEQF
TRBD2	TRBV5-6	14	TRBJ2-5	ASSPGTSGGRETQY
-	TRBV18	13	TRBJ1-1	ASSPPIGGNTEAF
TRBD1	TRBV5-7	13	TRBJ1-5	ASSYPGTGYQPQH
-	TRBV18	13	TRBJ2-6	ASKTATSGANVLT
-	TRBV13	9	TRBJ2-3	ASSAWDTQY
-	TRBV6-1	14	TRBJ1-4	ASSEAAGSTNEKLF
-	TRBV2	10	TRBJ2-5	ASIGPQETQY
TRBD2	TRBV19	12	TRBJ2-1	ASSIALAGVEQF
-	TRBV11-2	10	TRBJ2-1	ASSLAYNEQF
TRBD2	TRBV7-6	13	TRBJ2-3	ASSRYEGREDTQY
-	TRBV2	12	TRBJ1-2	ASSERGLSVGYT
-	TRBV9	16	TRBJ2-1	ASSASRGQAGGPNEQF
-	TRBV2	12	TRBJ1-4	ASTNRSSNEKLF
-	TRBV30	11	TRBJ1-2	AWSFGRIYGYT
TRBD2	TRBV19	13	TRBJ2-3	ASIGLAGGTDTQY
-	TRBV21-1	11	TRBJ2-1	ASSKGQDYEQF
-	TRBV7-9	14	TRBJ2-1	ASGGPTGSSYNEQF
TRBD2	TRBV28	16	TRBJ2-1	ASSSWTSPPSSYNEQF